Listed here are 22 T cell receptor beta chains from one sample, sequenced in a study of shared clonotypes between healthy human individuals (dated by TCRdb to 2018 to 2020). The protocol used for the library was the immunoSEQ multiplex PCR assay. This is the immuneACCESS table as TCRdb keeps it, with only in-frame sequences that have V and J called. A part of the clones is gone; compared with another copy, unresolved V genes explain less than half, and the rest is unexplained. The sample table shows some 2.1 million clones, and around 93% are seen once. The ten largest clonotypes hold around 1.7% of the sample. For the CD8 naive samples, CD45RO-negative cells were positively selected for CCR7, yielding a CD45RA+CCR7+ population from which TemRA cells were excluded. The sample comprised naive CD8+ T cells from PBMCs. The cell subset or site label, read with the paper, signifies: CD45RA+CCR7+. These receptors were taken from a young man in good health. Some clones in this sample may be carry-over from other donors' samples.

As regards this clone: The conserved final phenylalanine or tryptophan is absent from the CDR3, which likely points to a read error. The limits of the CDR3 on the DNA are not certain, so only TCRdb's listed CDR3 is given. The chain recombines TRBV5-6 with TRBJ1-4. Germline loops: CDR1 SGHDT, CDR2 YYEEEE. Ends included, the CDR3 has 9 residues. The CDR3 reads CASSGTGWK.

The chain joins TRBV5-6 to TRBJ2-1, with no clear D. The V gene's germline CDR1 is SGHDT and CDR2 YYEEEE. The CDR3 has 12 residues. The ends were cut back, 0 bases at V and 9 bases at J, with 7 bases in the middle. For the CDR3, the DNA is TGTGCCAGCAGCTTGGCGTCGGTTGAGCAGTTCTTC. This encodes CASSLASVEQFF.

Notes on this clone: The sample has other DNA sequences that encode this CDR3 too. This chain connects TRBV27 to TRBJ1-5, with D possibly TRBD1 on 6 matching bases. The V end was cut by 3 bases, the J end by 6 bases, with 12 bases between. This CDR3 has 14 amino acids. Germline lookup yields CDR1 MNHEY and CDR2 SMNVEV (reference sequence). The CDR3 region is CASSFGGASQPQHF. CDR3 sequence (DNA): TGTGCCAGCAGTTTTGGGGGCGCAAGTCAGCCCCAGCATTTT.

This sequence joins TRBV28 and TRBJ2-1; no definite D call. V lost 3 bases to trimming and J lost 4 bases, with 10 bases between them. Germline V gives CDR1 MDHEN, CDR2 SYDVKM. The CDR3 runs to 14 residues. CDR3 in amino acids: CASSLRPLYNEQFF. As DNA, the CDR3 is TGTGCCAGCAGTTTGCGGCCACTTTACAATGAGCAGTTCTTC.

The V gene is TRBV27, the J gene TRBJ2-1; D is uncertain. V lost 8 bases and J 7 bases, leaving 15 bases between the germline ends. Germline-derived CDR1 and CDR2 are MNHEY and SMNVEV (reference sequence). This CDR3 comprises 13 residues. The DNA for the CDR3 is TGTGCCAGCTCCACAACCAGAGGAAATGAGCAGTTCTTC. Protein sequence: CASSTTRGNEQFF.

This clone came up once. This chain links TRBV18 with TRBJ2-3; tentatively, D is TRBD1 (6 bases). Looked up from germline, CDR1 is KGHSH and CDR2 is LQKENI. Trimming removed 5 bases at V and 4 bases at J, with 19 bases between. This CDR3 is 16 amino acids long. CDR3 region: CASSNRAAYSADTQYF. Here the CDR3 DNA reads TGTGCCAGCTCAAACAGGGCAGCCTACTCCGCAGATACGCAGTATTTT.

This rearrangement joins TRBV29-1 to TRBJ1-1; a possible D gene is TRBD1 (5 bases). The CDR3 runs to 11 residues. Germline values: CDR1 SQVTM, CDR2 ANQGSEA. Trimming took off 7 bases at V and 4 bases at J, with 10 bases between the two ends. CDR3: CSGWGSTEAFF. The CDR3 nucleotides read TGCAGCGGGTGGGGGAGCACTGAAGCTTTCTTT.

This chain joins TRBV30 and TRBJ2-2; TRBD2 agrees at 7 bases. CDR1 GTSNPN and CDR2 SVGIG come from the germline V gene (reference sequence). This CDR3 is 13 amino acids long. The junction had 4 bases not matched to a gene; V was cut back by 6 bases and J by 3 bases. The CDR3 here is CACSGSYTGELFF. CDR3 nucleotides: TGTGCCTGTAGCGGGTCATACACCGGGGAGCTGTTTTTT.

The genes are TRBV11-2 and TRBJ2-7, with D unresolved. Trimming took 0 bases from V and 3 from J, leaving 15 bases between them. CDR1 is SGHAT, CDR2 FQNNGV, per germline. There are 16 residues in the CDR3. CDR3 residues: CASSLDRYAYNYEQYF. The CDR3 region has the DNA TGTGCCAGCAGCTTAGATAGGTACGCCTATAACTACGAGCAGTACTTC.

The V and J genes are TRBV7-9 and TRBJ2-2; 9 bases map to TRBD1. The V gene's germline CDR1 is SEHNR and CDR2 FQNEAQ (reference sequence). Germline trimming cut 6 bases from V and 4 bases from J; bases unmatched to any gene: 6. This CDR3 is built from 15 residues. CDR3 region: CASRFSQGATGELFF. In DNA form, the CDR3 reads TGTGCCAGCAGATTTTCACAGGGGGCCACCGGGGAGCTGTTTTTT.

This chain uses TRBV6-5 with TRBJ2-7; D may be TRBD2 (6 bases). V lost 6 bases to trimming and J lost 3 bases, with 15 bases between them. The CDR3 runs 14 residues. Per germline, CDR1 MNHEY and CDR2 SVGAGI. The CDR3 sequence is CASRPSWRDYEQYF. CDR3 nucleotide sequence: TGTGCCAGCAGGCCAAGTTGGCGGGACTACGAGCAGTACTTC.

V is TRBV27 and J is TRBJ2-7, with D uncertain. CDR3 length equals 15 residues. Germline V lookup: CDR1 MNHEY, CDR2 SMNVEV (reference sequence). V was shortened by 5 bases and J by 6 bases, with 20 bases between the two germline ends. CDR3 sequence reads: CASSPSPYPSGEQYF. As DNA, the CDR3 is TGTGCCAGCAGTCCATCCCCATACCCATCAGGCGAGCAGTACTTC.

V gene TRBV27 combines with J gene TRBJ2-6; D is unresolved. Per the germline V gene, CDR1 is MNHEY and CDR2 is SMNVEV (reference sequence). V lost 5 bases and J 1 base, leaving 15 bases between the germline ends. The CDR3 consists of 17 residues. CDR3 coding DNA: TGTGCCAGCAGTGAGACCCGAACTTGGTCTGGGGCCAACGTCCTGACTTTC. Translated: CASSETRTWSGANVLTF.

This chain uses TRBV29-1 with TRBJ2-1; 11 bases map to TRBD1. V shed 1 base, J shed 8 bases, and the junction held 10 bases outside the gene matches. Germline CDR1 and CDR2: SQVTM and ANQGSEA. The CDR3 runs to 16 residues. CDR3 DNA sequence: TGCAGCGTTGAAGCAGCATGGGACAGGGGGATCTATGAGCAGTTCTTC. Its translation is CSVEAAWDRGIYEQFF.

Details on this clone: One junction end disagrees with the germline gene, perhaps due to a read error. V usage is TRBV2 and J usage is TRBJ1-4; TRBD1 is a possible D gene (5 bases). The germline CDR1 and CDR2 sequences are SNHLY and FYNNEI. The CDR3 is 17 amino acids. The CDR3 DNA sequence: TGCGCCAGCAGTGAAGGCGGGTTGGGTAGGGGTAATGAAAAACTGTTTTTT. As protein: CASSEGGLGRGNEKLFF.

The chain couples TRBV15 to TRBJ2-7; 8 positions match TRBD1. With V trimmed by 1 base and J by 3 bases, 2 bases remained unmatched. Looked up from germline, CDR1 is LNHNV and CDR2 is YYDKDF (reference sequence). This CDR3 is built from 14 residues. The DNA for the CDR3 is TGTGCCACCAGCAGAGGGACAGGGAACTACGAGCAGTACTTC. This codes for CATSRGTGNYEQYF.

The chain is built from TRBV9 and TRBJ2-3; TRBD2 matches 10 bases. The CDR3 length is 16 residues. Germline V CDR1 and CDR2: SGDLS, YYNGEE. V lost 5 bases to trimming and J lost 2 bases; unmatched junction nucleotides: 8. In nucleotides, the CDR3 is TGTGCCAGCAGTGAAACTAGCGGGGCTAACACAGATACGCAGTATTTT. Protein product: CASSETSGANTDTQYF. The whole variable domain, filled in from reference TRBV9 and TRBJ2-3, reads DSGVTQTPKHLITATGQRVTLRCSPRSGDLSVYWYQQSLDQGLQFLIQYYNGEERAKGNILERFSAQQFPDLHSELNLSSLELGDSALYFCASSETSGANTDTQYFGPGTRLTVL.

The V and J genes are TRBV9 and TRBJ2-2; 9 bases agree with TRBD2. In germline, CDR1 is SGDLS, CDR2 YYNGEE. Unmatched junction bases numbered 7, after V lost 3 bases and J lost 7 bases. The CDR3 is made up of 15 amino acids. The CDR3 sequence: CASSGSGSSIGELFF. The CDR3 DNA reads as TGTGCCAGCAGCGGTAGCGGGAGTTCGATCGGGGAGCTGTTTTTT.

This clone was counted once. V gene TRBV11-2 combines with J gene TRBJ2-3; 14 nucleotides match TRBD2. CDR1 is SGHAT and CDR2 is FQNNGV in the germline V gene. V dropped 5 bases and J dropped 4; count of bases not matched to a gene: 5. This CDR3 region has 16 residues. As DNA, the CDR3 is TGTGCCAGCAGCCGGACGGGACTAGCGGGAGCAGATACGCAGTATTTT. The encoded protein is CASSRTGLAGADTQYF.

The chain carries TRBV27 and TRBJ2-7, with D uncertain. This CDR3 contains 14 residues. Per the germline V gene, CDR1 is MNHEY and CDR2 is SMNVEV (reference sequence). V dropped 4 bases and J dropped 0 bases, with 10 bases sitting between them. The chain's CDR3 is CASSSGRSSYEQYF. In DNA form, the CDR3 reads TGTGCCAGCAGTTCTGGACGTAGCTCCTACGAGCAGTACTTC.

The genes are TRBV5-6 and TRBJ2-3; TRBD2 matches at 8 bases. The V segment lost 0 bases and the J segment 4 bases; nucleotides outside the gene matches: 7. Germline CDR1 is SGHDT and CDR2 is YYEEEE. The CDR3 loop spans 16 amino acids. The CDR3 coding sequence is TGTGCCAGCAGCTTGGCCCAAGCGGGAGCAGCAGATACGCAGTATTTT. Protein sequence: CASSLAQAGAADTQYF.

The chain employs TRBV7-9 and TRBJ2-3; D uncertain. The CDR3 consists of 11 residues. Germline CDR1 reads SEHNR; CDR2 reads FQNEAQ (reference sequence). Trimming stripped 7 bases from V and 4 bases from J, with 6 bases between. CDR3 sequence (DNA): TGTGCCAGCAAATTGTCAGATACGCAGTATTTT. It translates to CASKLSDTQYF.